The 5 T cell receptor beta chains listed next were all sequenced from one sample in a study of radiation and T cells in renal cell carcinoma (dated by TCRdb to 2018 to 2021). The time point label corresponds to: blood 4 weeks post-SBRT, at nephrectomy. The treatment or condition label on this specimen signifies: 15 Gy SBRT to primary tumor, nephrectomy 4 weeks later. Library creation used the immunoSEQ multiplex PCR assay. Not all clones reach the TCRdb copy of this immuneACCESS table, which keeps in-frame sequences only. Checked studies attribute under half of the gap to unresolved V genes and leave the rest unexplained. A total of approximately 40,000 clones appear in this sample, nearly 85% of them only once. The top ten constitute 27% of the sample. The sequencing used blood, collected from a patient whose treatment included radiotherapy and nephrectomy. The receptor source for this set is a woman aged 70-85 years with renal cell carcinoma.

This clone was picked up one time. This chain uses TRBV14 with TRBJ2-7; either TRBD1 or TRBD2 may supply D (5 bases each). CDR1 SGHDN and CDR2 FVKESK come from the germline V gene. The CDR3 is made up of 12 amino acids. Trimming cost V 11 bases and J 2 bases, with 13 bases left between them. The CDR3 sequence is CASGTDPYEQYF. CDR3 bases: TGTGCCTCCGGGACGGACCCCTACGAGCAGTACTTC.

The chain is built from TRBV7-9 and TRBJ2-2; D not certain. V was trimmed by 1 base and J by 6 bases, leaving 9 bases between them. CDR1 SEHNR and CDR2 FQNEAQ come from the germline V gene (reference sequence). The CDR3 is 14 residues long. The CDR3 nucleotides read TGTGCCAGCAGCTTAGTAGCCGTCCCCGGGGAGCTGTTTTTT. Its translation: CASSLVAVPGELFF.

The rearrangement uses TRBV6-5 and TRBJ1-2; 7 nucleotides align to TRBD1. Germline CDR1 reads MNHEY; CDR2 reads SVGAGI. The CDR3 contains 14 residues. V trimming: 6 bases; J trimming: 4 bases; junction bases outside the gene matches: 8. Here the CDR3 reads CASSSNRGIYGYTF. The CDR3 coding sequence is TGTGCCAGCAGCTCAAACAGGGGAATCTATGGCTACACCTTC.

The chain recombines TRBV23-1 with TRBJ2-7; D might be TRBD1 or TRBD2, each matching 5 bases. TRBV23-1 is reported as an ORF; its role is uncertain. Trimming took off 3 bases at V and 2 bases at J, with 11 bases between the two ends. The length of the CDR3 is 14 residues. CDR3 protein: CASSQHGTTYEQYF. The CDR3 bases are TGCGCCAGCAGTCAGCACGGGACCACCTACGAGCAGTACTTC.

CDR3: CAWSELDSNQPQHF. The CDR3 DNA reads TGTGCCTGGAGTGAACTTGATAGCAATCAGCCCCAGCATTTT. The chain has TRBV30 and TRBJ1-5, with D hard to call. With 1 base removed from V and 0 bases from J, the gap between germline ends came to 7 bases. CDR3 length: 14 residues. Germline CDR1 GTSNPN, CDR2 SVGIG (reference sequence).